Each of the 15 T cell receptor beta chains below was sequenced from the same sample in a study of spatial heterogeneity in lung cancer. Their specific antigens are unknown. The time point here: sample taken at primary tumor resection. TCRdb re-called the 5' RACE reads with MiXCR, one entry per CDR3 protein. Among more than 25,000 distinct CDR3 sequences listed, about 6.6% were seen once. Points from the study as a whole: In tumors, expanded intratumoral alpha and beta TCR counts tracked mutation counts.

The source material was lung tumor tissue, sampled at surgery. The receptor set was obtained from a male donor with early-stage non-small cell lung cancer.

This chain links TRBV29-1 with TRBJ1-5; weak D call: TRBD1 (6 bases). Germline CDR1 and CDR2: SQVTM and ANQGSEA. The CDR3 loop spans 14 amino acids. V was cut by 6 bases and J by 0 bases, with 12 bases left in between. Here the CDR3 DNA reads TGCAGCGTAGCAGGGGCAGATAGCAATCAGCCCCAGCATTTT. It specifies CSVAGADSNQPQHF.

The genes are TRBV2 and TRBJ2-3; maybe TRBD2 (5 bases). The length of the CDR3 is 14 residues. The germline gives CDR1 SNHLY, CDR2 FYNNEI. Trimming removed 8 bases at V and 4 bases at J, with 16 bases between. The CDR3 here is CASAFSAASDTQYF. The DNA for the CDR3 is TGTGCCAGCGCTTTTTCAGCGGCTTCAGATACGCAGTATTTT. Full variable domain (outside the CDR3, taken from reference TRBV2 and TRBJ2-3): EPEVTQTPSHQVTQMGQEVILRCVPISNHLYFYWYRQILGQKVEFLVSFYNNEISEKSEIFDDQFSVERPDGSNFTLKIRSTKLEDSAMYFCASAFSAASDTQYFGPGTRLTVL.

This clonotype was recorded at least ten times. The chain links TRBV5-1 to TRBJ2-5, with D possibly matching TRBD1 (6 bases). CDR3 length equals 14 residues. In germline, CDR1 is SGHRS, CDR2 YFSETQ. Trimming stripped 0 bases from V and 4 bases from J, with 10 bases between. The DNA of the CDR3 is TGCGCCAGCAGCTTGGCCACAGGGAGAGAGACCCAGTACTTC. It specifies CASSLATGRETQYF.

The V gene is TRBV3-1, the J gene TRBJ1-1, with D tentatively TRBD1 (6 bases). This CDR3 comprises 15 residues. The V end lost 6 bases, the J end lost 3 bases, and 17 bases lay between the germline ends. CDR1 is LGHDT, CDR2 YNNKEL, per germline (reference sequence). CDR3 DNA sequence: TGTGCCAGCAGTCAGGGGAGCGCAGGGGACACTGAAGCTTTCTTT. Protein product: CASSQGSAGDTEAFF.

This clonotype was seen ten or more times. The V gene is TRBV6-6, the J gene TRBJ2-4, with D possibly matching TRBD1 (5 bases). Germline CDR1 reads MNHNY; CDR2 reads SVGAGI (reference sequence). Trimming stripped 5 bases from V and 9 bases from J, with 14 bases between. The CDR3 runs 13 residues. CDR3 bases: TGTGCCAGCAGTCAAGGGGATCGGGTCATTCAGTACTTC. Protein: CASSQGDRVIQYF.

In this sample, this clonotype turned up many times. The V gene is TRBV29-1, the J gene TRBJ2-1, with D possibly TRBD2 on 6 matching bases. The germline V and J ends were trimmed by 8 bases and 10 bases, with 15 bases remaining between them. The germline gives CDR1 SQVTM, CDR2 ANQGSEA. This CDR3 comprises 11 residues. The CDR3 DNA follows: TGCAGCATCTCGAGGGCGGGGGAGCAGTTCTTC. Translation: CSISRAGEQFF.

This clonotype was observed many times. J is TRBJ2-7 and V is TRBV3-1, with unresolved D. Germline assignment: CDR1 LGHDT and CDR2 YNNKEL (reference sequence). Trimming removed 4 bases at V and 3 bases at J, with 16 bases between. The CDR3 is made up of 15 amino acids. The CDR3: CASSRSQVGYYEQYF. CDR3 nucleotides: TGTGCCAGCAGCCGAAGCCAGGTCGGATACTACGAGCAGTACTTC.

This clonotype was observed a handful of times. This chain links TRBV7-9 with TRBJ1-1, with D perhaps TRBD1 (6 bases). The CDR3 is 13 residues long. Germline V gene data show CDR1 as SEHNR and CDR2 as FQNEAQ (reference sequence). Trimming pared 4 bases from V and 7 bases from J, leaving 13 bases between. The CDR3 loop reads CASSSGEQGEAFF. In DNA form, the CDR3 reads TGTGCCAGCAGCTCAGGGGAGCAGGGTGAAGCTTTCTTT. The variable domain in full, with the rest retrieved from reference TRBV7-9 and TRBJ1-1, is DTGVSQNPRHKITKRGQNVTFRCDPISEHNRLYWYRQTLGQGPEFLTYFQNEAQLEKSRLLSDRFSAERPKGSFSTLEIQRTEQGDSAMYLCASSSGEQGEAFFGQGTRLTVV.

This chain uses TRBV6-5 with TRBJ1-6, with TRBD1 identical over 8 bases. Germline V gives CDR1 MNHEY, CDR2 SVGAGI. V was pared by 6 bases and J by 10 bases, with 17 bases of the junction left unmatched. CDR3 size: 17 residues. This chain's CDR3 is CASSRTGLQAFGSPLHF. CDR3 coding DNA: TGTGCCAGCAGCCGGACAGGGTTGCAGGCCTTTGGGTCACCCCTCCACTTT.

This clonotype appeared a single time. The chain uses TRBV7-2 and TRBJ2-1, with 9 bases matching TRBD1. The V gene end was trimmed by 5 bases and the J gene end by 10 bases; junction bases not matched to a gene: 15. This CDR3 is 16 amino acids long. CDR1 SGHTA and CDR2 FQGNSA come from the germline V gene. The CDR3 DNA reads as TGTGCCAGCAGCCCCCATCTGGGACAGGGAAGCAGAGAGCAGTTCTTC. Protein sequence: CASSPHLGQGSREQFF.

In this sample, this clonotype turned up many times. The chain couples TRBV13 to TRBJ1-1, with TRBD1 matching over 8 bases. The CDR3 has 14 amino acids. Trimming at V came to 3 bases and at J to 5 bases, leaving 5 bases not matched to a gene. Germline assignment: CDR1 PRHDT and CDR2 FYEKMQ (reference sequence). This CDR3 is CASSFDRGGTEAFF. The CDR3, as DNA: TGTGCCAGCAGCTTTGACAGGGGAGGAACTGAAGCTTTCTTT.

This clonotype has at least ten counts. The chain combines TRBV20-1 with TRBJ2-1; TRBD1 or TRBD2 may be the D gene (5 bases each). This CDR3 is built from 15 residues. Germline V gene lookup returns CDR1 DFQATT and CDR2 SNEGSKA (reference sequence). V lost 1 base to trimming and J lost 5 bases, with 15 bases between them. CDR3 protein: CSARGAGTLHNEQFF. The CDR3 region has the DNA TGCAGTGCTAGAGGGGCAGGGACCTTGCACAATGAGCAGTTCTTC.

V is TRBV20-1 and J is TRBJ2-2, with TRBD2 identical over 9 bases. Germline V gives CDR1 DFQATT, CDR2 SNEGSKA (reference sequence). The V segment lost 6 bases and the J segment 4 bases; nucleotides outside the gene matches: 6. The CDR3 loop spans 14 amino acids. The CDR3 bases are TGCAGTGCAAGACGAGCGGGGGGCACCGGGGAGCTGTTTTTT. Translating it yields CSARRAGGTGELFF.

The chain joins TRBV20-1 to TRBJ2-2, with a possible D match to TRBD2 (5 bases). V shed 8 bases and J shed 3 bases, with 16 bases lying between them. This CDR3 comprises 14 residues. Per germline, CDR1 DFQATT and CDR2 SNEGSKA (reference sequence). The CDR3 DNA reads as TGCAGTACCCACGAGGGAGTCGACACCGGGGAGCTGTTTTTT. This sequence encodes CSTHEGVDTGELFF.

Only a few counts were recorded for this clonotype. The V gene is TRBV2, the J gene TRBJ2-1; D possibly corresponds to TRBD1 (5 bases). V lost 3 bases to trimming and J lost 5 bases, with 23 bases between them. CDR1 SNHLY and CDR2 FYNNEI come from the germline V gene. The CDR3 loop spans 18 amino acids. The DNA for the CDR3 is TGTGCCAGCAGTGAGGCCGCAGGGCTACGCCTAAAGAACAATGAGCAGTTCTTC. Residues: CASSEAAGLRLKNNEQFF.